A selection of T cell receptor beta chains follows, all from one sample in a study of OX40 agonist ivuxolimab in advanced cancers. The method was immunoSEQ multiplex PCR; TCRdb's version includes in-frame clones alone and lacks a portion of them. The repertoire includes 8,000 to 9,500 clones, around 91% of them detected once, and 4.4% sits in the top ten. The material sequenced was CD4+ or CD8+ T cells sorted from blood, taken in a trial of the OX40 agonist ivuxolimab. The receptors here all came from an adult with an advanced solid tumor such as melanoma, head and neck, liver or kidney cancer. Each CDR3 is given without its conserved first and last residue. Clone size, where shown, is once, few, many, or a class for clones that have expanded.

CDR3: ASRPGTSGNEQY; V: TRBV7-9; size: NA
CDR3: ASSPGGAGDTEAF; V: TRBV4-2; size: once
CDR3: ASSFRQGTRGGTEAF; V: TRBV19; size: NA
CDR3: SASKVAGAF; V: TRBV20-1; size: NA
CDR3: ASSAAGSTDTQY; V: TRBV6-4; size: NA
CDR3: ASIDSQYADNEQF; V: TRBV19; size: NA
CDR3: ASSLYPQGGYEQY; V: TRBV5-4; size: NA
CDR3: ASSLAGGSATNEKLF; V: TRBV5-1; size: NA
CDR3: ASSPWESVSTDTQY; V: TRBV16; size: NA
CDR3: ASSAGRTNTEAF; V: TRBV19; size: NA
CDR3: ATSREGRDNQPQH; V: TRBV15; size: NA
CDR3: ASSVALAGVADTQY; V: TRBV9; size: NA
CDR3: ASSPWTGGKDTQY; V: TRBV18; size: NA
CDR3: ASSVEPQENTEAF; V: TRBV9; size: once
CDR3: ASSPRQGLTEAF; V: TRBV5-1; size: once
CDR3: ASSLGSSFSEQF; V: TRBV5-1; size: NA
CDR3: ASSRAGGPREQETQY; V: TRBV11-3; size: NA
CDR3: SVEDLGRGAKT; V: TRBV29-1; size: NA